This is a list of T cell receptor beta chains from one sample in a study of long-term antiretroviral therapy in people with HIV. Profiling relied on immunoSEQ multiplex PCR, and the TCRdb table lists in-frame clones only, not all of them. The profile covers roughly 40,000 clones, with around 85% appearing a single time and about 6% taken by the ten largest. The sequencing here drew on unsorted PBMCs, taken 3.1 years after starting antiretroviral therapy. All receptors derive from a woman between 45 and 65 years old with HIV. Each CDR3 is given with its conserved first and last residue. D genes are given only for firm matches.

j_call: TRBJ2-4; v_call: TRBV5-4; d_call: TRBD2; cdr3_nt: TGTGCCAGCAGCCTGGGGACTAGCGGGGGGGATCTAGCCAAAAACATTCAGTACTTC; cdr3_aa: CASSLGTSGGDLAKNIQYF
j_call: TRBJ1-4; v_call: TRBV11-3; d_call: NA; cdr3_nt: TGTGCCAGCAGCTTAAACAACGAAAAACTGTTTTTT; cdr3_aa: CASSLNNEKLFF
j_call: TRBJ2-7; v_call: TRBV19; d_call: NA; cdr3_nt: TGTGCCAGTAGTATGGGGACGGTTAGCTCCTACGAGCAGTACTTC; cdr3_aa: CASSMGTVSSYEQYF
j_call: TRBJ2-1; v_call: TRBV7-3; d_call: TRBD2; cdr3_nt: TGTGCCAGCAGCTTAACGATCGAGCGGGGGGGCCAGAAGGTGTTCTTC; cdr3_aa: CASSLTIERGGQKVFF
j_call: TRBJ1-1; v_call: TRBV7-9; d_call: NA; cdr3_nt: TGTGCCAGCAGCCACCCAAACACTGAAGCTTTCTTT; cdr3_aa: CASSHPNTEAFF
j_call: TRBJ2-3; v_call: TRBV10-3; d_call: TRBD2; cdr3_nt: TGTGCCATCAGTGAGGGGACTAGCTCAGATACGCAGTATTTT; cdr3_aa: CAISEGTSSDTQYF
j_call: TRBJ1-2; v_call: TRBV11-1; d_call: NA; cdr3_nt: TGTGCCAGCAGCTTGAGGGTCGGACCTCTTAACTATGGCTACACCTTC; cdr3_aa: CASSLRVGPLNYGYTF
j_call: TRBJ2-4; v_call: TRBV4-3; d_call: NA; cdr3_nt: TGCGCCAGCAGCCAAGATCTAATAGGGCCTTCTTTCCACTTC; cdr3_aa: CASSQDLIGPSFHF
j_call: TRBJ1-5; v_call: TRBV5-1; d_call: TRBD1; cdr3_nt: TGCGCCAGCAGCGAGACCGGGGACAGTTCGTCCCAGCCCCAGCATTTT; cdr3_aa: CASSETGDSSSQPQHF
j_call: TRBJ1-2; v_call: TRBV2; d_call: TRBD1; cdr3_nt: TGTGCCAGCAGAGGAGACCGACAGGGGGCTGTCTATGGCTACACCTTC; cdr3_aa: CASRGDRQGAVYGYTF
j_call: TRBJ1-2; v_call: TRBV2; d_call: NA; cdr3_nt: TGTGCCAGCAGTGCCCCCGGGCAGGGTGGCTATGGCTACACCTTC; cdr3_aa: CASSAPGQGGYGYTF
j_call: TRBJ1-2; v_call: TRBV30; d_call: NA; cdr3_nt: TGTGCCTGGAGTGATTTAGGCGTGGGTGATGGCTACACCTTC; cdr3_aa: CAWSDLGVGDGYTF
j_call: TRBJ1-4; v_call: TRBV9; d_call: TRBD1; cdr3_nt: TGTGCCAGCAGCCCATGGGACAGGCCGAATGAAAAACTGTTTTTT; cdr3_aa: CASSPWDRPNEKLFF
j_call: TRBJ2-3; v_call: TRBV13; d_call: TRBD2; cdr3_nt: TGTGCCAGCAGCCCGCGGGGGACTAGCACAGATACGCAGTATTTT; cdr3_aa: CASSPRGTSTDTQYF
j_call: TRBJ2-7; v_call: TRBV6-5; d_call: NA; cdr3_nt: TGTGCCAGCAGTCTCAATTACGAGCAGTACTTC; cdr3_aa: CASSLNYEQYF
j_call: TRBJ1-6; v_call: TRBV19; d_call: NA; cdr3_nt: TGTGCCAGTAGTATAGGAAGGGGCTGGGATTCACCCCTCCACTTT; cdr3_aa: CASSIGRGWDSPLHF
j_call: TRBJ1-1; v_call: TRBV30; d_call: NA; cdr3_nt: TGTGCCTGGAGTGAGCGGAACACTGAAGCTTTCTTT; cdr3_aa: CAWSERNTEAFF
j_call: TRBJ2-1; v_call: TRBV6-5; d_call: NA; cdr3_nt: TGTGCCAGCCAGACAGTCCGCAAGCCCTACAATGAGCAGTTCTTC; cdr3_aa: CASQTVRKPYNEQFF
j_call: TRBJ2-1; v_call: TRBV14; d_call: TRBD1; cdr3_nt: TGTGCCAGCAGTCACCATGGGGGGACAGGTGACAATGAGCAGTTCTTC; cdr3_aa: CASSHHGGTGDNEQFF
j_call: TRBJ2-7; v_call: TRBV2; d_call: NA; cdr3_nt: TGTGCCAGCAGCGACACGACAGGCTTAGACTACGAGCAGTACTTC; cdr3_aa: CASSDTTGLDYEQYF
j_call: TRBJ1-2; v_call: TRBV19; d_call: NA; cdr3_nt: TGTGCCAGTAGTATAGAAGACAGGACTGGCTACACCTTC; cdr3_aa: CASSIEDRTGYTF
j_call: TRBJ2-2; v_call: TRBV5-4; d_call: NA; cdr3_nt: TGTGCCAGCAGCTCCCGAAGGGGAAACACCGGGGAGCTGTTTTTT; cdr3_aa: CASSSRRGNTGELFF
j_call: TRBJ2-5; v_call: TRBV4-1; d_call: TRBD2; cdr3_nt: TGCGCCAGCAGCCTGCGACTAGCGGGGGCGGCAGAGACCCAGTACTTC; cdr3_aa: CASSLRLAGAAETQYF